The 30 T cell receptor beta chains below all came from one sample that was sequenced in a study of molecular identifiers for immune sequencing clone quantification. One entry per CDR3 protein results from TCRdb running MiXCR on the PCR reads. The sample has 85,000 to 90,000 distinct CDR3 sequences, around 27% seen once; the top ten hold 0.78%. The sequencing input was naive CD8+ T cells from blood, with Jurkat cell RNA spiked in. Subset in this sample: FACS-sorted CD8+CD4-CCR7+CD45RA+ naive T cells. The receptors derive from a human donor in good health. Some libraries in this study had Jurkat cell RNA spiked in.

This rearrangement joins TRBV4-3 to TRBJ2-2; no clear D gene. This CDR3 has 16 residues. Germline V gives CDR1 LGHNA, CDR2 YSLEER. V was pared by 1 base and J by 3 bases, with 12 bases between. In nucleotides, the CDR3 is TGCGCCAGCAGCCAAGTCGGCAGGTTTGACACCGGGGAGCTGTTTTTT. It encodes CASSQVGRFDTGELFF.

V and J are TRBV12-3 or TRBV12-4 and TRBJ2-7; maybe TRBD2 (5 bases). V lost 3 bases, J lost 1 base, and 7 bases lay in between. This CDR3 has 13 amino acids. The CDR3: CASSFGDSYEQYF. The CDR3 region has the DNA TGTGCCAGCAGTTTCGGGGATTCCTACGAGCAGTACTTC.

CDR3 nucleotides: TGTGCCAGCAGTTTTCCCACGATCGACAGCTCCTACGAGCAGTACTTC. Its translation: CASSFPTIDSSYEQYF. J is TRBJ2-7 and V is TRBV28, with D maybe TRBD1 (5 bases). V was pared by 3 bases and J by 0 bases, with 15 bases between. This CDR3 is built from 16 residues. Looked up from germline, CDR1 is MDHEN and CDR2 is SYDVKM.

As regards this clonotype: A much larger clone differs from this one at a single base, so this may be a read error. This sequence joins TRBV29-1 and TRBJ2-7; D is uncertain. CDR1 is SQVTM, CDR2 ANQGSEA, per germline. CDR3 length: 17 residues. In DNA, the CDR3 is TGCAGCGTTTACTCCGGCCCTAACATGAAAAACTCCTACGAGCAGTGCTTC. It yields the protein CSVYSGPNMKNSYEQCF.

Note on this clonotype: This may be a read error: a much more frequent sequence differs by one nucleotide. The chain employs TRBV7-6 and TRBJ2-3; D perhaps matches TRBD2 (5 bases). Between the trimmed V and J ends, which lost 8 bases and 0 bases, there was a span of 18 bases. Germline assignment: CDR1 SGHVS and CDR2 FNYEAQ. The CDR3 loop spans 16 amino acids. CDR3 sequence: CASGYRSGVSTDTQYF. The CDR3, as DNA: TGTGCCAGCGGCTATAGATCCGGGGTTAGCACAGATACGCAGTATTTT.

The sample holds many counts of this clonotype. The chain has TRBV13 and TRBJ2-5, with unresolved D. V lost 6 bases, J lost 5 bases, and 13 bases lay in between. Germline V lookup: CDR1 PRHDT, CDR2 FYEKMQ (reference sequence). The CDR3 has 13 residues. Here the CDR3 DNA reads TGTGCCAGCAGTACCGGTGGATGGGAGACCCAGTACTTC. Its translation is CASSTGGWETQYF.

As to this clonotype: A read error may account for a junction end that differs from germline. The chain couples TRBV27 to TRBJ1-5; 8 bases align to TRBD1. This CDR3 contains 13 residues. The germline CDR1 and CDR2 sequences are MNHEY and SMNVEV (reference sequence). The DNA of the CDR3 is TGTGCCACTGGGGACAGGAGCAATCGGCCCCAGCATTTT. Translated: CATGDRSNRPQHF.

This clonotype was detected ten times or more. This chain links TRBV29-1 with TRBJ2-6; TRBD1 is a possible D gene (6 bases). Germline CDR1 SQVTM, CDR2 ANQGSEA. The CDR3 consists of 17 residues. Trimming took off 0 bases at V and 0 bases at J, with 12 bases between the two ends. CDR3 sequence: CSVEERTESSGANVLTF. The CDR3 DNA follows: TGCAGCGTTGAAGAACGGACAGAGAGCTCTGGGGCCAACGTCCTGACTTTC.

This clonotype was seen many times. The J gene is TRBJ2-4, the V gene TRBV5-4, with D perhaps assigned TRBD1 or TRBD2 (5 bases each). The V end lost 3 bases, the J end lost 0 bases, and 7 bases lay between the germline ends. Germline-derived CDR1 and CDR2 are SGHNT and YYREEE (reference sequence). CDR3 size: 14 residues. CDR3 sequence: CASSSGLAKNIQYF. Here the CDR3 DNA reads TGTGCCAGCAGCTCGGGGCTAGCCAAAAACATTCAGTACTTC.

Concerning this clonotype itself: A much bigger clone sits one base away, suggesting this may be a read error. V gene TRBV20-1 combines with J gene TRBJ1-1; D is perhaps TRBD1 (5 bases). Germline lookup yields CDR1 DFQATT and CDR2 SNEGSKA (reference sequence). The CDR3 contains 13 residues. The DNA for the CDR3 is TGCACTGCTAGAGGTAGGGGAAACACTGAAGCTTTCTTT. It is translated as CTARGRGNTEAFF.

The rearrangement joins TRBV19 to TRBJ2-1, with 8 bases aligning to TRBD1. CDR1 LNHDA and CDR2 SQIVND come from the germline V gene (reference sequence). V dropped 8 bases and J dropped 7; count of bases not matched to a gene: 4. The length of the CDR3 is 12 residues. DNA of the CDR3: TGTGCCAGTTCGGACAGGGTGAATGAGCAGTTCTTC. It codes for CASSDRVNEQFF. Drawing the rest from reference TRBV19 and TRBJ2-1, the complete variable domain is DGGITQSPKYLFRKEGQNVTLSCEQNLNHDAMYWYRQDPGQGLRLIYYSQIVNDFQKGDIAEGYSVSREKKESFPLTVTSAQKNPTAFYLCASSDRVNEQFFGPGTRLTVL.

This clonotype was recorded at least ten times. The chain couples TRBV29-1 to TRBJ2-3; a weak D match, TRBD2 (6 bases). Trimming shortened V by 5 bases and J by 0 bases, and 9 bases separated the two germline ends. The CDR3 runs to 13 residues. CDR1 is SQVTM, CDR2 ANQGSEA, per germline. The DNA for the CDR3 is TGCAGCGTTCGGGACTGGAGCACAGATACGCAGTATTTT. This sequence encodes CSVRDWSTDTQYF.

This clonotype showed up just a few times. This chain joins TRBV6-5 and TRBJ1-6; tentative D call: TRBD1 (5 bases). Germline CDR1 is MNHEY and CDR2 is SVGAGI. The germline V and J ends were trimmed by 6 bases and 0 bases, with 15 bases remaining between them. The CDR3 runs 17 residues. The chain's CDR3 is CASRGSREGSYNSPLHF. Written as DNA, the CDR3 is TGTGCCAGCAGGGGATCCAGGGAGGGCTCCTATAATTCACCCCTCCACTTT.

Ten or more counts support this clonotype. CDR3 region: CASRDRGSTEAFF. The CDR3 DNA reads TGTGCCAGCAGGGACAGAGGTTCCACTGAAGCTTTCTTT. The chain is built from TRBV27 and TRBJ1-1, with D possibly being TRBD1 (6 bases). Germline assignment: CDR1 MNHEY and CDR2 SMNVEV (reference sequence). The CDR3 runs to 13 residues. Trimming pared 6 bases from V and 4 bases from J, leaving 12 bases between.

The CDR3 nucleotides read TGTGCCAGTGAGGCGGGCGGGAGTAGCACAGATACGCAGTATTTT. Amino acids: CASEAGGSSTDTQYF. V and J are TRBV19 and TRBJ2-3, with 7 bases fitting TRBD2. The CDR3 is made up of 15 amino acids. The J segment lost 0 bases and the V segment lost 8 bases, leaving 8 bases of the junction unmatched. Germline CDR1 reads LNHDA; CDR2 reads SQIVND (reference sequence).

There are a few counts of this clonotype. The J gene is TRBJ1-1, the V gene TRBV4-3; tentative D call: TRBD1 (6 bases). The germline gives CDR1 LGHNA, CDR2 YSLEER. CDR3 length: 15 amino acids. V gave up 4 bases and J gave up 1 base, with 13 bases separating them. In DNA, the CDR3 is TGCGCCAGCAGCCCAGACGGGACACAGAACACTGAAGCTTTCTTT. Translating it yields CASSPDGTQNTEAFF.

This clonotype was observed many times. The chain couples TRBV7-9 to TRBJ2-7; the D gene is possibly TRBD2 (5 bases). The length of the CDR3 is 12 residues. Germline loops: CDR1 SEHNR, CDR2 FQNEAQ (reference sequence). Trimming stripped 5 bases from V and 4 bases from J, with 9 bases between. CDR3 sequence: CASSVGVYEQYF. The CDR3, as DNA: TGTGCCAGCAGCGTCGGGGTTTACGAGCAGTACTTC.

This clonotype was recorded a few times. The chain uses TRBV19 and TRBJ2-1; D possibly matches TRBD1 or TRBD2 (5 bases each). This CDR3 has 13 residues. Trimming took off 11 bases at V and 8 bases at J, with 19 bases between the two ends. CDR1 LNHDA and CDR2 SQIVND come from the germline V gene (reference sequence). CDR3 sequence reads: CASDRGAGDEQFF. In nucleotides, the CDR3 is TGTGCCTCCGACCGGGGCGCTGGGGATGAGCAGTTCTTC.

At least ten counts were recorded for this clonotype. The chain recombines TRBV4-3 with TRBJ1-3; no definite D call. Germline lookup yields CDR1 LGHNA and CDR2 YSLEER. The germline V and J ends were trimmed by 2 bases and 8 bases, with 13 bases remaining between them. The CDR3 contains 14 residues. CDR3 amino acids: CASSQSEGWDTIYF. As DNA, the CDR3 is TGCGCCAGCAGCCAATCCGAGGGTTGGGACACCATATATTTT.

The V gene is TRBV7-8, the J gene TRBJ2-7; 11 bases are shared with TRBD2. The ends lost 2 bases at V and 4 bases at J; junction bases unmatched: 13. The CDR3 extends over 18 amino acids. In germline, CDR1 is SGHVS, CDR2 FQNEAQ. CDR3 in DNA: TGTGCCAGCAGCTTATCTAGCGGGGGGCCGGGCCGACCTTACGAGCAGTACTTC. This encodes CASSLSSGGPGRPYEQYF.

This chain connects TRBV7-9 to TRBJ2-2, with D uncertain. The V gene's germline CDR1 is SEHNR and CDR2 FQNEAQ (reference sequence). The CDR3 totals 13 residues. V was clipped by 1 base and J by 6 bases, with 6 bases between them. CDR3 DNA: TGTGCCAGCAGCTTAGTTGGATCCGGGGAGCTGTTTTTT. It is translated as CASSLVGSGELFF.

This chain joins TRBV19 and TRBJ2-2; D gene unclear. V was shortened by 5 bases and J by 0 bases, with 19 bases between the two germline ends. Germline CDR1 reads LNHDA; CDR2 reads SQIVND (reference sequence). The CDR3 runs 18 residues. CDR3 DNA sequence: TGTGCCAGTAGTCAACCCTTATGGGTAAAAGCGAACACCGGGGAGCTGTTTTTT. Translation: CASSQPLWVKANTGELFF.

The chain joins TRBV11-2 to TRBJ2-2; perhaps TRBD2 as D (5 bases). V gave up 4 bases and J gave up 6 bases, with 15 bases separating them. The CDR3 runs 15 residues. Germline V gene sequence: CDR1 SGHAT, CDR2 FQNNGV. The DNA for the CDR3 is TGTGCCAGCAGCTACGGCCCGGGAAACCCCGGGGAGCTGTTTTTT. This sequence encodes CASSYGPGNPGELFF.

This sequence joins TRBV27 and TRBJ2-7; no firm D call. Germline V gene lookup returns CDR1 MNHEY and CDR2 SMNVEV (reference sequence). This CDR3 has 14 amino acids. Trimming pared 2 bases from V and 5 bases from J, leaving 13 bases between. CDR3 DNA: TGTGCCAGCAGTTTAAGCCCAAACCCCCACGAGCAGTACTTC. This translates into CASSLSPNPHEQYF.

This clonotype showed up many times. The chain is built from TRBV6-2 or TRBV6-3 and TRBJ1-5; TRBD1 matches 8 bases. V lost 4 bases, J lost 6 bases, and 2 bases stayed unmatched. Germline CDR1 and CDR2: MNHEY and SVGEGT. CDR3 length equals 13 residues. CDR3 sequence: CASSLTGGQPQHF. The CDR3 DNA reads TGTGCCAGCAGTTTAACAGGGGGTCAGCCCCAGCATTTT.

This clonotype showed up just a few times. J is TRBJ2-7 and V is TRBV4-2, with D unclear. The V end was cut by 0 bases, the J end by 1 base, with 10 bases between. From germline, CDR1 is LGHNA and CDR2 YNFKEQ. The CDR3 loop spans 15 amino acids. CDR3 amino acids: CASSQDPGRSYEQYF. The CDR3 DNA reads TGTGCCAGCAGCCAAGACCCCGGGCGGTCCTACGAGCAGTACTTC.

This clonotype has at least ten counts. This CDR3 is CASSLNPVRDVEGYTF. CDR3 in DNA: TGTGCCAGCAGCTTAAATCCGGTTCGGGACGTAGAGGGCTACACCTTC. The chain has TRBV14 and TRBJ1-2; D possibly corresponds to TRBD1 (5 bases). The germline V and J ends were trimmed by 5 bases and 8 bases, with 24 bases remaining between them. Germline CDR1 is SGHDN and CDR2 is FVKESK. This CDR3 region has 16 residues.

The chain combines TRBV5-6 with TRBJ2-7; D might be TRBD1 (6 bases). Germline V gene data show CDR1 as SGHDT and CDR2 as YYEEEE. V lost 2 bases, J lost 5 bases, and 17 bases lay in between. The CDR3 is made up of 15 amino acids. CDR3 region: CASSFSARGPHEQYF. CDR3 sequence (DNA): TGTGCCAGCAGCTTTAGTGCCAGGGGACCCCACGAGCAGTACTTC.

The chain has TRBV27 and TRBJ1-1, with TRBD1 matching 8 bases. This CDR3 is 15 amino acids long. CDR1 MNHEY and CDR2 SMNVEV come from the germline V gene (reference sequence). V lost 4 bases and J lost 0; bases outside the gene matches: 4. The CDR3, as DNA: TGTGCCAGCAGTTCCACGACAGGGGTGAACACTGAAGCTTTCTTT. This codes for CASSSTTGVNTEAFF.

This clonotype was recorded at least ten times. V usage is TRBV9 and J usage is TRBJ1-1; unclear D gene. CDR3 length equals 14 residues. The germline CDR1 and CDR2 sequences are SGDLS and YYNGEE. The V end lost 0 bases, the J end lost 5 bases, and 11 bases lay between the germline ends. The CDR3 reads CASSVVSGKTEAFF. The DNA of the CDR3 is TGTGCCAGCAGCGTAGTGAGCGGGAAAACTGAAGCTTTCTTT. Combining the CDR3 with reference TRBV9 and TRBJ1-1 gives the whole variable domain DSGVTQTPKHLITATGQRVTLRCSPRSGDLSVYWYQQSLDQGLQFLIQYYNGEERAKGNILERFSAQQFPDLHSELNLSSLELGDSALYFCASSVVSGKTEAFFGQGTRLTVV.